This T cell receptor (beta chain) appears in the sequencing data of a study of control samples from healthy donors and cancer patients. The protocol was immunoSEQ multiplex PCR, while the TCRdb copy is restricted to in-frame clones and leaves out a portion. In the table there are approximately 94,000 clones, roughly 87% of which are singletons. There are 16 residues in the CDR3. Germline values: CDR1 SNHLY, CDR2 FYNNEI. V lost 3 bases to trimming and J lost 2 bases; unmatched junction nucleotides: 8. Sequenced sample: blood. The J gene is TRBJ1-1, the V gene TRBV2; 8 nucleotides line up with TRBD1. This clonotype was sampled from a woman aged 45-59 years in good health. The CDR3, as DNA: TGTGCCAGCAGTGACCTCCAGGGGGCTTTTAACACTGAAGCTTTCTTT. It encodes CASSDLQGAFNTEAFF.